Shown below are 20 T cell receptor beta chains from a single sample sequenced in a study of OX40 agonist ivuxolimab in advanced cancers. Generated by immunoSEQ multiplex PCR, the TCRdb table keeps only in-frame clones and is missing some. The data show around 72,000 clones, roughly four fifths seen once. Sequencing used CD4+ or CD8+ T cells sorted from blood, obtained in a trial of the OX40 agonist ivuxolimab. Receptors originate from an adult with an advanced solid tumor such as melanoma, head and neck, liver or kidney cancer.

This rearrangement joins TRBV18 to TRBJ2-5; the match to TRBD2 covers 9 bases. CDR3 length equals 12 residues. The V segment lost 6 bases and the J segment 13 bases; nucleotides outside the gene matches: 9. Germline CDR1 reads KGHSH; CDR2 reads LQKENI. The CDR3: CASSVSGGPPYF. For the CDR3, the DNA is TGTGCCAGCTCCGTGAGCGGGGGGCCCCCGTACTTC.

The chain uses TRBV5-1 and TRBJ1-2, with D possibly matching TRBD1 (6 bases). The CDR3 runs to 13 residues. V dropped 4 bases and J dropped 6 bases, with 13 bases sitting between them. Germline V gene lookup returns CDR1 SGHRS and CDR2 YFSETQ. In nucleotides, the CDR3 is TGCGCCAGCAGCCAAGGACAGTACGATGGCTACACCTTC. Encoded protein: CASSQGQYDGYTF.

CDR3 in amino acids: CASSLGGPGNTIYF. CDR3 sequence (DNA): TGTGCCAGCAGCTTAGGAGGGCCCGGAAACACCATATATTTT. The chain joins TRBV7-2 to TRBJ1-3, with D uncertain. Trimming left V 1 base short and J 4 bases short, with 8 bases between. Germline V gene lookup returns CDR1 SGHTA and CDR2 FQGNSA. The CDR3 has 14 amino acids. Combining the CDR3 with reference TRBV7-2 and TRBJ1-3 gives the whole variable domain GAGVSQSPSNKVTEKGKDVELRCDPISGHTALYWYRQSLGQGLEFLIYFQGNSAPDKSGLPSDRFSAERTGGSVSTLTIQRTQQEDSAVYLCASSLGGPGNTIYFGEGSWLTVV.

V usage is TRBV6-5 and J usage is TRBJ2-7; D perhaps matches TRBD1 (6 bases). V was cut by 6 bases and J by 0 bases, with 9 bases left in between. The length of the CDR3 is 13 residues. Looked up from germline, CDR1 is MNHEY and CDR2 is SVGAGI. The DNA of the CDR3 is TGTGCCAGCAGGGACAGCAACTCCTACGAGCAGTACGTC. Translated, it gives CASRDSNSYEQYV.

The chain uses TRBV15 and TRBJ2-5; perhaps TRBD1 as D (5 bases). Germline CDR1 reads LNHNV; CDR2 reads YYDKDF (reference sequence). Deletions cut 1 base from V and 4 bases from J, with 10 bases between. The CDR3 consists of 14 residues. CDR3 sequence: CATSRGQLLETQYF. CDR3 nucleotides: TGTGCCACCAGCAGAGGACAGCTCTTAGAGACCCAGTACTTC.

The chain uses TRBV28 and TRBJ1-5; D may be TRBD1 (5 bases). CDR3 length: 16 residues. The V gene's germline CDR1 is MDHEN and CDR2 SYDVKM. Trimming took off 5 bases at V and 4 bases at J, with 18 bases between the two ends. The CDR3 nucleotides read TGTGCCAGCAGTCCTAAAGGGGCTAGGGGAAATCAGCCCCAGCATTTT. It translates to CASSPKGARGNQPQHF.

At least ten counts were recorded for this clone. The chain links TRBV28 to TRBJ1-5, with D perhaps TRBD1 (6 bases). The CDR3 totals 13 residues. Germline V CDR1 and CDR2: MDHEN, SYDVKM. The V and J ends lost 8 bases and 5 bases respectively, with 13 bases between them. This chain's CDR3 is CASYGQNDQPQHF. The DNA of the CDR3 is TGTGCCAGCTATGGACAGAACGATCAGCCCCAGCATTTT.

The CDR3 region is CASSIREEWEQYF. In DNA, the CDR3 is TGTGCCAGCAGCATTCGGGAGGAATGGGAGCAGTACTTC. This sequence joins TRBV11-3 and TRBJ2-7, with TRBD2 identical over 7 bases. Germline CDR1 SGHNT, CDR2 YENEEA. This CDR3 comprises 13 residues. V lost 5 bases, J lost 7 bases, and 8 bases stayed unmatched.

The sample holds one count of this clone. Other DNA sequences in this sample translate to the same CDR3. The chain employs TRBV27 and TRBJ2-3; D may be TRBD1 or TRBD2 (9 bases each). V shed 7 bases and J shed 9 bases, with 32 bases lying between them. CDR3 length: 18 amino acids. Germline-derived CDR1 and CDR2 are MNHEY and SMNVEV (reference sequence). DNA for the CDR3: TGTGCCAGCACCTCTCTCCTCACACAGGGGGCGGGGGGGAGGACGCAGTATTTT. Protein sequence: CASTSLLTQGAGGRTQYF.

V is TRBV19 and J is TRBJ1-4; 8 bases agree with TRBD1. The junction had 17 bases not matched to a gene; V was cut back by 10 bases and J by 4 bases. From germline, CDR1 is LNHDA and CDR2 SQIVND (reference sequence). The CDR3 sequence is 17 residues long. CDR3 sequence: CATGRGQANRGNEKLFF. The CDR3 DNA reads TGTGCCACTGGCCGGGGACAGGCAAATAGGGGTAATGAAAAACTGTTTTTT.

V and J are TRBV11-2 and TRBJ1-1, with unresolved D. The CDR3 length is 12 residues. CDR1 SGHAT and CDR2 FQNNGV come from the germline V gene. The V gene lost 1 base and the J gene lost 7 bases, with 7 bases spanning the gap. The CDR3 nucleotides read TGTGCCAGCAGCTTAGCGCGGGTTGAAGCTTTCTTT. Residues: CASSLARVEAFF.

The rearrangement uses TRBV7-9 and TRBJ2-7; D gene ambiguous. From germline, CDR1 is SEHNR and CDR2 FQNEAQ (reference sequence). The CDR3 sequence is 12 residues long. With 5 bases removed from V and 3 bases from J, the gap between germline ends came to 8 bases. CDR3 in DNA: TGTGCCAGCAGCAACGATCACTACGAGCAGTACGTC. This encodes CASSNDHYEQYV.

This clone was seen more than once but under ten times. V and J are TRBV11-3 and TRBJ2-2, with 7 bases matching TRBD2. Germline CDR1 SGHNT, CDR2 YENEEA. The CDR3 loop spans 14 amino acids. Losses at the gene ends were 5 bases for V and 6 bases for J; bases not matched to a gene: 6. The CDR3 reads CASSPSSGSGELFF. The CDR3 DNA reads as TGTGCCAGCAGCCCGTCTAGCGGTTCCGGGGAGCTGTTTTTT. Using reference TRBV11-3 and TRBJ2-2 for the parts outside the CDR3, the full variable domain is EAGVVQSPRYKIIEKKQPVAFWCNPISGHNTLYWYLQNLGQGPELLIRYENEEAVDDSQLPKDRFSAERLKGVDSTLKIQPAELGDSAVYLCASSPSSGSGELFFGEGSRLTVL.

The chain recombines TRBV5-6 with TRBJ2-6; 9 nucleotides match TRBD1. Germline lookup yields CDR1 SGHDT and CDR2 YYEEEE. Trimming cost V 4 bases and J 4 bases; bases outside gene matches: 9. The CDR3 contains 17 residues. CDR3 loop: CASSPDRGGRGANVLTF. As DNA, the CDR3 is TGTGCCAGCAGCCCAGACAGGGGGGGCAGAGGGGCCAACGTCCTGACTTTC. Drawing the rest from reference TRBV5-6 and TRBJ2-6, the complete variable domain is DAGVTQSPTHLIKTRGQQVTLRCSPKSGHDTVSWYQQALGQGPQFIFQYYEEEERQRGNFPDRFSGHQFPNYSSELNVNALLLGDSALYLCASSPDRGGRGANVLTFGAGSRLTVL.

In its sample, this clone ranks as medium-sized. J is TRBJ1-5 and V is TRBV28; the match to TRBD1 covers 7 bases. The germline CDR1 and CDR2 sequences are MDHEN and SYDVKM. V lost 4 bases to trimming and J lost 0 bases; unmatched junction nucleotides: 6. The CDR3 extends over 16 amino acids. The CDR3 DNA reads TGTGCCAGCAGTTCGACAGGGCTATATAGCAATCAGCCCCAGCATTTT. As protein: CASSSTGLYSNQPQHF.

CDR3 amino acids: CASRRGGSYYGYTF. CDR3 bases: TGTGCCAGCAGGAGGGGGGGGTCCTACTATGGCTACACCTTC. The chain links TRBV28 to TRBJ1-2; TRBD1 might be the D (6 bases). Trimming removed 6 bases at V and 3 bases at J, with 14 bases between. Germline CDR1 reads MDHEN; CDR2 reads SYDVKM. There are 14 residues in the CDR3.

The chain joins TRBV7-8 to TRBJ1-2; 8 bases are shared with TRBD1. Germline trimming cut 5 bases from V and 6 bases from J; bases unmatched to any gene: 11. The CDR3 contains 15 residues. Germline V gives CDR1 SGHVS, CDR2 FQNEAQ. The CDR3, as DNA: TGTGCCAGCAGCCCGAGGACAGGGACTAATAATGGCTACACCTTC. Translating it yields CASSPRTGTNNGYTF.

The chain combines TRBV6-5 with TRBJ2-2; D unresolved. The CDR3 runs to 14 residues. Per the germline V gene, CDR1 is MNHEY and CDR2 is SVGAGI. Trimming pared 2 bases from V and 2 bases from J, leaving 6 bases between. The CDR3: CASSYRYNTGELFF. For the CDR3, the DNA is TGTGCCAGCAGTTACCGGTATAACACCGGGGAGCTGTTTTTT.

This clone is medium-sized in the sample. This chain links TRBV28 with TRBJ1-1; no reliable D call. The CDR3 has 13 residues. V was shortened by 5 bases and J by 7 bases, with 14 bases between the two germline ends. Germline V lookup: CDR1 MDHEN, CDR2 SYDVKM. As DNA, the CDR3 is TGTGCCAGCAGTCGAACTCCCCCCCGTGAAGCTTTCTTT. Translation gives CASSRTPPREAFF.

V gene TRBV6-1 combines with J gene TRBJ2-1, with TRBD1 matching over 7 bases. With V trimmed by 4 bases and J by 1 base, 7 bases remained unmatched. Germline V gene data show CDR1 as MNHNS and CDR2 as SASEGT. The CDR3 runs 16 residues. Here the CDR3 DNA reads TGTGCCAGCAGTGTCACCGGGACAGTATCCTACAATGAGCAGTTCTTC. Its protein is CASSVTGTVSYNEQFF.